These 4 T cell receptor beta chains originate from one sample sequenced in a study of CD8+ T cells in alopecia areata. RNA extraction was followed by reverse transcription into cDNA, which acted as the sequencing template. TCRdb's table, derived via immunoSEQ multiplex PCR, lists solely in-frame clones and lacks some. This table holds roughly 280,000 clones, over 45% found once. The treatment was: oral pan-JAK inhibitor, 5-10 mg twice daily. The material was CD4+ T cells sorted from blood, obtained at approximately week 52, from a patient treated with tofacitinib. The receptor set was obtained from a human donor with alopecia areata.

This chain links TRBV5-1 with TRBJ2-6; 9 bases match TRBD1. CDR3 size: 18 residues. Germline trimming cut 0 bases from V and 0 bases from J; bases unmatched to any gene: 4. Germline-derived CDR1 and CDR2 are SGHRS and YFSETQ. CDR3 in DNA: TGCGCCAGCAGCTTGGCGGGACAGGGATTCTCTGGGGCCAACGTCCTGACTTTC. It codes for CASSLAGQGFSGANVLTF.

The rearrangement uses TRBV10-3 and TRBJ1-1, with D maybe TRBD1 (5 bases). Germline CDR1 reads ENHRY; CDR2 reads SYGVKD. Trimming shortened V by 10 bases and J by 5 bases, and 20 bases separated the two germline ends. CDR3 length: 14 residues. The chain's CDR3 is CATRIAGRTTEAFF. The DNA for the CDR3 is TGTGCCACCAGGATAGCAGGGCGGACAACTGAAGCTTTCTTT.

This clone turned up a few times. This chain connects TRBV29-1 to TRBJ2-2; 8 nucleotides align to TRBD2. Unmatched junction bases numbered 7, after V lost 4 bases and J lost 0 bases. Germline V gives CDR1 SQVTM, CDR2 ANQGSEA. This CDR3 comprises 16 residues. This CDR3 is CSVAGVAGTNTGELFF. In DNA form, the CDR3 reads TGCAGCGTTGCCGGGGTAGCGGGGACGAACACCGGGGAGCTGTTTTTT.

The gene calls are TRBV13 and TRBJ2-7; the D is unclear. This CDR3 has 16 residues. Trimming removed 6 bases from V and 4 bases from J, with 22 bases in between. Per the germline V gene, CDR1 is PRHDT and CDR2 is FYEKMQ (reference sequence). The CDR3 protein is CASSYPGRVGYYEQYF. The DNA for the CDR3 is TGTGCCAGCAGTTACCCCGGACGGGTGGGGTATTACGAGCAGTACTTC.